These 17 T cell receptor beta chains originate from one sample sequenced in a study of regulatory T cells in long-lasting Graves disease. The time point denotes: newly diagnosed GD, antithyroid drugs for less than 3 months. RNA extracted from PBMCs served as the sequencing template. In building TCR beta libraries, iRepertoire HTBI primers were used together with Arm-PCR of CDR3 regions. TCRdb reprocessed the multiplex PCR reads with MiXCR, giving one entry per CDR3 protein. The sample has 550,000 or so distinct CDR3 sequences, approximately 12% seen once. These data are also associated with another study on T cells in Graves' hyperthyroidism and ophthalmopathy.

The specimen comprised peripheral blood mononuclear cells (PBMCs), sampled at new diagnosis, from a patient treated with antithyroid drugs. The receptors come from a woman aged 25 to 39 with Graves disease.

This clonotype showed up just once. This chain connects TRBV30 to TRBJ2-3, with 12 bases aligning to TRBD1. The CDR3 loop spans 15 amino acids. From germline, CDR1 is GTSNPN and CDR2 SVGIG (reference sequence). With V trimmed by 1 base and J by 6 bases, 5 bases remained unmatched. The CDR3 nucleotides read TGTGCCTGGAGTGGGGACAGGGGGCGGCTGGATACGCAGTATTTT. It yields the protein CAWSGDRGRLDTQYF.

This clonotype was observed many times. The chain couples TRBV20-1 to TRBJ2-7; perhaps D is TRBD1 or TRBD2 (5 bases each). Germline V gives CDR1 DFQATT, CDR2 SNEGSKA (reference sequence). Trimming removed 6 bases at V and 2 bases at J, with 20 bases between. This CDR3 is 15 amino acids long. DNA for the CDR3: TGCAGTGCCAAGGATGGGGGAGCGAACCCCTACGAGCAGTACTTC. It specifies CSAKDGGANPYEQYF.

J is TRBJ2-7 and V is TRBV6-1; 7 bases fit TRBD1. V was clipped by 5 bases and J by 2 bases; unmatched bases: 9. The CDR3 length is 15 residues. Germline values: CDR1 MNHNS, CDR2 SASEGT. The CDR3 DNA sequence: TGTGCCAGCAGTCCTCGGACAGGTATCACCTACGAGCAGTACTTC. This sequence encodes CASSPRTGITYEQYF.

Turning to this clonotype: A single base separates this from a much larger clone, so it may be a read error. The gene calls are TRBV6-1 and TRBJ1-3, with D unclear. Germline V CDR1 and CDR2: MNHNS, SASEGT. There are 12 residues in the CDR3. CDR3 sequence: CASSSDGDTIYF. The CDR3, as DNA: TGTGCCAGCAGCTCCGATGGAGACACCATATATTTT.

This clonotype occurred many times. V gene TRBV28 combines with J gene TRBJ2-1, with TRBD2 matching over 14 bases. The J segment lost 7 bases and the V segment lost 6 bases, leaving 5 bases of the junction unmatched. The germline V gene encodes CDR1 MDHEN and CDR2 SYDVKM. The CDR3 runs to 15 residues. The CDR3 region is CASSRGTSGGNEQFF. CDR3 DNA: TGTGCCAGCAGCCGAGGGACTAGCGGGGGTAATGAGCAGTTCTTC.

This clonotype was recorded many times. This chain uses TRBV11-2 with TRBJ1-1; TRBD1 agrees at 7 bases. CDR1 is SGHAT and CDR2 is FQNNGV in the germline V gene. V lost 4 bases and J lost 1; bases outside the gene matches: 9. This CDR3 is 16 amino acids long. CDR3 sequence reads: CASSSRSDRRNTEAFF. Here the CDR3 DNA reads TGTGCCAGCAGCTCACGCTCGGACAGGCGGAACACTGAAGCTTTCTTT.

In this sample, this clonotype turned up many times. J is TRBJ1-6 and V is TRBV12-3 or TRBV12-4; D remains ambiguous. The CDR3 sequence is 13 residues long. Trimming took 3 bases from V and 8 from J, leaving 8 bases between them. CDR3 sequence reads: CASSLAAHSPLHF. The CDR3 DNA reads as TGTGCCAGCAGTTTGGCGGCCCATTCACCCCTCCACTTT.

This clonotype was recorded a few times. The rearrangement joins TRBV20-1 to TRBJ1-5, with D maybe TRBD1 (5 bases). Trimming removed 0 bases from V and 2 bases from J, with 17 bases in between. Germline CDR1 DFQATT, CDR2 SNEGSKA (reference sequence). The CDR3 runs to 17 residues. The CDR3 DNA sequence: TGCAGTGCTAGAGATAGTAACGGTGCCAGGGGCAATCAGCCCCAGCATTTT. The encoded protein is CSARDSNGARGNQPQHF.

The gene calls are TRBV5-1 and TRBJ2-7; 12 bases are a match to TRBD2. CDR3 length: 15 residues. Germline CDR1 and CDR2: SGHRS and YFSETQ. Trimming at V came to 4 bases and at J to 5 bases, leaving 7 bases not matched to a gene. This CDR3 is CASSPTSGSRDEQYF. In nucleotides, the CDR3 is TGCGCCAGCAGCCCGACTAGCGGGAGCCGGGACGAGCAGTACTTC.

The chain links TRBV20-1 to TRBJ1-1; D ambiguous. Germline CDR1 is DFQATT and CDR2 is SNEGSKA (reference sequence). Trimming stripped 5 bases from V and 6 bases from J, with 13 bases between. The CDR3 runs 12 residues. The CDR3 loop reads CSAPAARSEAFF. The CDR3 DNA reads TGCAGTGCTCCCGCAGCTAGGTCTGAAGCTTTCTTT.

This clonotype was observed at least ten times. The chain links TRBV29-1 to TRBJ2-1; D gene uncertain. The V gene's germline CDR1 is SQVTM and CDR2 ANQGSEA. The V and J ends lost 0 bases and 7 bases respectively, with 7 bases between them. The CDR3 spans 12 residues. CDR3: CSVEDNLNEQFF. The CDR3 DNA follows: TGCAGCGTTGAAGATAATTTGAATGAGCAGTTCTTC.

The chain carries TRBV9 and TRBJ1-6; 7 nucleotides align to TRBD1. Germline CDR1 and CDR2: SGDLS and YYNGEE. The CDR3 is 16 residues long. V gave up 0 bases and J gave up 6 bases; unmatched junction bases: 6. CDR3 loop: CASSVGPGQPNSPLHF. The CDR3 region has the DNA TGTGCCAGCAGCGTAGGCCCGGGACAGCCTAATTCACCCCTCCACTTT. Supplemented by reference TRBV9 and TRBJ1-6, the full variable domain reads DSGVTQTPKHLITATGQRVTLRCSPRSGDLSVYWYQQSLDQGLQFLIQYYNGEERAKGNILERFSAQQFPDLHSELNLSSLELGDSALYFCASSVGPGQPNSPLHFGNGTRLTVT.

This clonotype was seen repeatedly, ten times or more. The DNA for the CDR3 is TGTGCCAGCAGTGGACAGGGAGTTGAAGACACTGAAGCTTTCTTT. It encodes CASSGQGVEDTEAFF. V usage is TRBV2 and J usage is TRBJ1-1; 7 bases match TRBD1. The ends lost 4 bases at V and 3 bases at J; junction bases unmatched: 8. The length of the CDR3 is 15 residues. From germline, CDR1 is SNHLY and CDR2 FYNNEI.

V and J are TRBV6-1 and TRBJ1-2; 7 nucleotides align to TRBD1. The J segment lost 0 bases and the V segment lost 8 bases, leaving 3 bases of the junction unmatched. This CDR3 is 13 amino acids long. The germline CDR1 and CDR2 sequences are MNHNS and SASEGT. The DNA of the CDR3 is TGTGCCAGCGGGCAGGGGGCTAACTATGGCTACACCTTC. Its translation is CASGQGANYGYTF.

In this sample, this clonotype turned up a few times. V and J are TRBV6-2 or TRBV6-3 and TRBJ2-1, with D perhaps assigned TRBD1 or TRBD2 (6 bases each). Germline CDR1 is MNHEY and CDR2 is SVGEGT. The CDR3 totals 17 residues. Trimming pared 5 bases from V and 6 bases from J, leaving 23 bases between. The CDR3 sequence: CASSDPVGGGRGNEQFF. The CDR3 nucleotides are TGTGCCAGCAGTGACCCCGTGGGGGGCGGAAGGGGCAATGAGCAGTTCTTC.

This clonotype was seen a few times. At one boundary the junction diverges from the germline segment, which might be a read error. V is TRBV6-1 and J is TRBJ2-1; D may be TRBD1 (6 bases). The CDR3 is 12 amino acids. Germline V gene sequence: CDR1 MNHNS, CDR2 SASEGT. CDR3 nucleotides: TGTGCCAGCACTACGGCGTGGACAGAGCCGGTCTTC. Protein: CASTTAWTEPVF.

The chain uses TRBV20-1 and TRBJ2-7; TRBD2 might be the D (6 bases). V was cut by 5 bases and J by 6 bases, with 20 bases left in between. This CDR3 spans 14 amino acids. Germline CDR1 DFQATT, CDR2 SNEGSKA (reference sequence). DNA for the CDR3: TGCAGTGCTCAAACATCATGGGGGGTCCTCGAGCAGTACTTC. This gives the protein CSAQTSWGVLEQYF.